Listed below are T cell receptor beta chains from one sample, sequenced in a study of STAT5B mutations in CD4+ large granular lymphocyte leukemia. Here immunoSEQ multiplex PCR was the method, and the copy in TCRdb shows in-frame clones only, minus some. The sample lists 25,000 to 30,000 clones; about three quarters were seen once. Sequenced material: CD4+ T cells from blood buffy coats. The receptors were gathered from a human donor in good health. Both conserved end residues are part of each CDR3. D genes are given only for firm matches.

j_gene,d_gene,v_gene,CDR3aa
TRBJ1-1,NA,TRBV5-1,CASSPMGARTEAFF
TRBJ1-4,NA,TRBV6-5,CASSYSTGRNEKLFF
TRBJ1-5,NA,TRBV5-5,CASSVDRLDNQPQHF
TRBJ1-1,TRBD1,TRBV5-4,CASSLGDRTYTEAFF
TRBJ2-2,TRBD2,TRBV11-2,CASSLDRTGRPGTGELFF
TRBJ2-1,TRBD1,TRBV9,CASSVGGTGGYNEQFF
TRBJ1-4,TRBD1,TRBV7-9,CASSIGQDLGQLFF
TRBJ2-4,NA,TRBV27,CASSNHTRDKNIQYF
TRBJ2-3,NA,TRBV12-5,CASGLRGTQYF
TRBJ1-5,TRBD1,TRBV10-3,CAIRAGTEPNQPQHF
TRBJ2-1,TRBD2,TRBV30,CAWGRLAGVINEQFF
TRBJ2-5,TRBD1,TRBV2,CATRDRGMVETQYF
TRBJ2-1,NA,TRBV28,CASRDDEQFF
TRBJ2-1,NA,TRBV28,CASSYGRGLNEQFF
TRBJ2-7,NA,TRBV6-1,CASSEAGGAAYEQYF
TRBJ1-1,NA,TRBV5-4,CASSPGTLNTEAFF
TRBJ2-6,NA,TRBV19,CASTRATGISGANVLTF
TRBJ2-5,TRBD1,TRBV5-1,CASSLGAGGWETQYF
TRBJ2-2,NA,TRBV2,CASSEDMNTGELFF
TRBJ2-7,NA,TRBV5-4,CASSFAPTIDEQYF
TRBJ1-3,NA,TRBV30,CAWSAGNTIYF
TRBJ1-1,NA,TRBV7-2,CASSLLGPDTEAFF
TRBJ2-2,NA,TRBV11-2,CASSLRAGPITGELFF
TRBJ1-3,NA,TRBV30,CAWTVANTIYF
TRBJ1-6,NA,TRBV6-5,CASSPAPGQGSPLHF
TRBJ1-2,TRBD1,TRBV29-1,CSVDVGTGGNGYTF
TRBJ2-4,TRBD2,TRBV11-2,CASSPGLANIQYF
TRBJ2-5,NA,TRBV28,CASSLFRPGLGLSQETQYF
TRBJ1-5,NA,TRBV4-1,CASGGHGNQPQHF
TRBJ2-1,NA,TRBV19,CASSPSGSSYNEQFF
TRBJ1-6,TRBD1,TRBV9,CASSVLTGQGDSPLHF
TRBJ2-1,TRBD2,TRBV2,CASRGTSGSHEQFF
TRBJ2-5,NA,TRBV6-1,CASSAGRGQETQYF
TRBJ2-1,TRBD2,TRBV7-2,CASSLSSRGLATSQFF
TRBJ1-1,NA,TRBV30,CAWSVLSGNTEAFF
TRBJ2-1,TRBD2,TRBV5-8,CASSPRLAGFNEQFF
TRBJ2-1,NA,TRBV9,CASSPRRAGPEEQFF
TRBJ2-5,NA,TRBV28,CASSYYILGETQYF